A selection of T cell receptor beta chains follows, all from one sample in a study of OX40 agonist ivuxolimab in advanced cancers. This table comes from immunoSEQ multiplex PCR, and its TCRdb copy is limited to in-frame clones, with some not included. The sample carries approximately 50,000 clones, around 85% recorded once. The material sequenced was CD4+ or CD8+ T cells sorted from blood, taken in a trial of the OX40 agonist ivuxolimab. Every receptor here comes from an adult with an advanced solid tumor such as melanoma, head and neck, liver or kidney cancer. CDR3s include the opening cysteine and the closing phenylalanine or tryptophan. Fields, in order: J gene, D gene, clone size, V gene, CDR3 DNA, CDR3 protein. A D gene is named only where the DNA matches it firmly. Only part of the rows carry a size: once, few, many, or a class if the clone is expanded.

TRBJ2-3 - - TRBV30 TGTGCCTGGAGTGTAAACATAGCGGTCACAGATACGCAGTATTTT CAWSVNIAVTDTQYF
TRBJ2-1 - - TRBV19 TGTGCCAGTAGTATGAGCTGGATGGGCTCCTACAATGAGCAGTTCTTC CASSMSWMGSYNEQFF
TRBJ1-1 - - TRBV6-6 TGTGCCAGCAGTTACGGGACCTTCGGGGGATCTGAAGCTTTCTTT CASSYGTFGGSEAFF
TRBJ1-2 - once TRBV27 TGTGCCAGCAGGGGAATCCTGGGGGGCTATGGCTACACCTTC CASRGILGGYGYTF
TRBJ1-2 TRBD1 few TRBV28 TGTGCCAGCAGTTTATTGGGCCGGGACAGGGAGGGCTACACCTTC CASSLLGRDREGYTF
TRBJ2-1 - - TRBV5-1 TGCGCCAGCAGCTTGGCCTCTTCGGGGATCTCCTACAATGAGCAGTTCTTC CASSLASSGISYNEQFF
TRBJ2-2 TRBD2 - TRBV5-5 TGTGCCAGCAGCTTGGCGGTAGCGGGACACAGCGGGGAGCTGTTTTTT CASSLAVAGHSGELFF
TRBJ2-1 TRBD1 - TRBV7-3 TGTGCCAGCAGCTTAAGTCCGTCAGGGGGAGATGAGCAGTTCTTC CASSLSPSGGDEQFF
TRBJ2-2 - - TRBV29-1 TGCAGCGCCGGGAACACCGGGGAGCTGTTTTTT CSAGNTGELFF
TRBJ1-4 - - TRBV6-6 TGTGCCAGCACCACCCGGCGGGGTAATGAAAAACTGTTTTTT CASTTRRGNEKLFF
TRBJ2-3 - - TRBV5-1 TGCGCCAGCAGCTTGGTGGGCCCCTCAGATACGCAGTATTTT CASSLVGPSDTQYF
TRBJ1-5 - - TRBV28 TGTGCCAGCAGTCTCGCGGGACGGTACACGCCCCAGCATTTT CASSLAGRYTPQHF
TRBJ2-5 - - TRBV1 TGCACCAGCAGCCGAAGACTAGCGGGAGAGGACCAAGAGACCCAGTACTTC CTSSRRLAGEDQETQYF
TRBJ2-2 - - TRBV2 TGTGCCAGCAGGGCGGAAGCGAACACCGGGGAGCTGTTTTTT CASRAEANTGELFF
TRBJ1-5 - - TRBV19 TGTGCCAGTAGTATCGGACAGTACAATCAGCCCCAGCATTTT CASSIGQYNQPQHF
TRBJ2-2 - - TRBV7-6 TGTGCCAGCAGCCATAGCGGGCAGGGGGCTTTGGGGGAGCTGTTTTTT CASSHSGQGALGELFF
TRBJ1-6 - - TRBV21-1 TGTGCCAGCAGGTCCTCAATAGCTACACATATACATCATAATTCACCCCTCCACTTT CASRSSIATHIHHNSPLHF
TRBJ2-3 - - TRBV7-6 TGTGCCAGCAGCCCGAGTGGGTGGGGGCGCGGCACAGATACGCAGTATTTT CASSPSGWGRGTDTQYF
TRBJ2-5 - - TRBV30 TGTGCCTGGAGTGGAGCGGAGACCCAGTACTTC CAWSGAETQYF
TRBJ1-2 - - TRBV14 TGTGCCAGCAGCCAAGCTTCAGGTCACTATGGCTACACCTTC CASSQASGHYGYTF
TRBJ1-1 - once TRBV5-1 TGCGCCAGCAGCTTGGTGGGGGGACTGAGCACTGAAGCTTTCTTT CASSLVGGLSTEAFF
TRBJ1-1 - - TRBV14 TGTGCCAGCAGAAGGGTAGGGATACCTGAAGCTTTCTTT CASRRVGIPEAFF
TRBJ2-2 TRBD1 - TRBV18 TGTGCCAGCTCACCGGGGACAGGGGCGAACACCGGGGAGCTGTTTTTT CASSPGTGANTGELFF
TRBJ2-7 - few TRBV18 TGTGCCAGCTCACCGGACAGCTACGAGCAGTACTTC CASSPDSYEQYF
TRBJ1-5 - - TRBV28 TGTGCCAGCAGTTTATTCGGACGGAATCAGCCCCAGCATTTT CASSLFGRNQPQHF
TRBJ2-5 - - TRBV10-3 TGTGCCATCAGTGAATCGTGGGAGGAGGGGGAGACCCAGTACTTC CAISESWEEGETQYF